This TCR beta chain was found in a study of cytomegalovirus exposure and HLA in healthy donors. This CDR3 region has 15 residues. The germline V gene has CDR1 LGHNA and CDR2 YSLEER. The V and J ends lost 2 bases and 1 base respectively, with 12 bases between them. The PCR had 60 Vbeta and 13 Jbeta primers. Sequenced by immunoSEQ multiplex PCR; TCRdb stores in-frame clones only, minus some. Altogether 100,000 to 150,000 clones are present, about 83% being singletons, with the ten largest covering 3.4%. The TCR was taken from a man aged 30-40 years in good health and CMV-seronegative. V and J are TRBV4-3 and TRBJ2-7, with D perhaps TRBD1 (6 bases). Material: PBMCs. Written as DNA, the CDR3 is TGCGCCAGCAGCCAATCCACAGGGTTATCCTACGAGCAGTACTTC. Its translation: CASSQSTGLSYEQYF.